This TCR beta chain was found in a study of cytomegalovirus exposure and HLA in healthy donors. The PCR contained 60 Vbeta and 13 Jbeta primers. Sequencing was performed with immunoSEQ multiplex PCR; in TCRdb, only in-frame clones are kept and a portion is missing. The table records about 90,000 clones, 70% to 75% of them present only once. With 4 bases removed from V and 5 bases from J, the gap between germline ends came to 12 bases. Germline V gene data show CDR1 as SGHNT and CDR2 as YYREEE (reference sequence). The CDR3 spans 13 residues. Study-level points and caveats: Cytomegalovirus status was reportedly diagnosed by the classifier with high sensitivity and specificity.

In this sample, this clone turned up a few times. The antigen remains unidentified. The J gene is TRBJ1-1, the V gene TRBV5-4, with D hard to call. The specimen sequenced was PBMCs. The TCR was taken from a woman aged 18-29 years in good health and CMV-seropositive. For the CDR3, the DNA is TGTGCCAGCAGCCACGCCCCGCAGACTGAAGCTTTCTTT. Residues: CASSHAPQTEAFF.